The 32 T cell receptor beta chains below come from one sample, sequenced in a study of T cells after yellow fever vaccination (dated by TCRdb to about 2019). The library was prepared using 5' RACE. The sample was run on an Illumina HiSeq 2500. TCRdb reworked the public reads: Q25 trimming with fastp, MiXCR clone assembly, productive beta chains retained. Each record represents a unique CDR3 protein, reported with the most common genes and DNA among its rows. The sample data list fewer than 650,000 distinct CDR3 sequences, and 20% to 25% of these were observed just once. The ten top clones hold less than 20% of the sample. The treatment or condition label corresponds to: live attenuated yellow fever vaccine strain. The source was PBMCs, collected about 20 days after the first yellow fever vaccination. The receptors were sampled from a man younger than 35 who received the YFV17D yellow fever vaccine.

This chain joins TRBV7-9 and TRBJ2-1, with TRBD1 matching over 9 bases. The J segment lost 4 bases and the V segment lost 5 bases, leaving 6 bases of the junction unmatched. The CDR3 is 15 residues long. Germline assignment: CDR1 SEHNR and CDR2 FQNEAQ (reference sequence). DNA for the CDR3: TGTGCCAGCAGCAACCGGGACAGGGATTACAATGAGCAGTTCTTC. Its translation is CASSNRDRDYNEQFF.

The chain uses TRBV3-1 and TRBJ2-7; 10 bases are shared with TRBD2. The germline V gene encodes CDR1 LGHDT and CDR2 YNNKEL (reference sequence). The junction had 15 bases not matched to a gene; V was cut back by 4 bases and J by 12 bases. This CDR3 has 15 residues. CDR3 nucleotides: TGTGCCAGCAGCCCAAGAGGCCTAGCGGGGGACCCGGGGTACTTC. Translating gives CASSPRGLAGDPGYF.

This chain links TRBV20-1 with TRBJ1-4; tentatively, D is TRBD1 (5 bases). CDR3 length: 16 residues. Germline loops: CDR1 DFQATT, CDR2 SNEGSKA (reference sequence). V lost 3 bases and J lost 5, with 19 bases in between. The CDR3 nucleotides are TGCAGTGCTAGTTACCCACCATCGTGGGGCAATGAAAAACTGTTTTTT. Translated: CSASYPPSWGNEKLFF.

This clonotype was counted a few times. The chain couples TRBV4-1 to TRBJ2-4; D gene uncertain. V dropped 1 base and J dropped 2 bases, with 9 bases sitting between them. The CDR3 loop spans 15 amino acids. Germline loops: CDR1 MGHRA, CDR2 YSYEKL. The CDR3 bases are TGCGCCAGCAGCCAAGTGTGGACGACCAAAAACATTCAGTACTTC. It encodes CASSQVWTTKNIQYF.

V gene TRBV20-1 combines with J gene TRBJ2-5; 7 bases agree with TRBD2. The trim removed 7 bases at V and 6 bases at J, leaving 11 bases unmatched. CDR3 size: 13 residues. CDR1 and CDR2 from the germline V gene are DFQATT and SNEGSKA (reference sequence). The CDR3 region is CSVYGGSRKTQYF. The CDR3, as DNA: TGCAGTGTGTACGGGGGGTCTCGCAAGACCCAGTACTTC.

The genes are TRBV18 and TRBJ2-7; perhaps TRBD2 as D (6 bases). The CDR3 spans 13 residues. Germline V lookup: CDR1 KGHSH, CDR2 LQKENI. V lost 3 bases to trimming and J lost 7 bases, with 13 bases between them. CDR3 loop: CASSPWRAGEQYF. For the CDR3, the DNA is TGTGCCAGCTCACCTTGGAGGGCGGGGGAGCAGTACTTC.

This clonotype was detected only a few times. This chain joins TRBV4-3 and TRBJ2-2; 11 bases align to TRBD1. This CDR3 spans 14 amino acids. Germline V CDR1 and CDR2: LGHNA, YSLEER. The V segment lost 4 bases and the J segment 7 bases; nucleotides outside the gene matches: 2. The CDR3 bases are TGCGCCAGCAGCCTAGGGACAGGGGGCGGGGAGCTGTTTTTT. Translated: CASSLGTGGGELFF.

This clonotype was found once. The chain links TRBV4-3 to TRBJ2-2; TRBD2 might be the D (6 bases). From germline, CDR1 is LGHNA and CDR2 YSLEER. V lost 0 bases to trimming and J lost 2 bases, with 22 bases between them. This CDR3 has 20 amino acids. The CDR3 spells CASSQEKGLSYFPNTGELFF. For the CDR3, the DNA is TGCGCCAGCAGCCAAGAAAAGGGACTTTCTTATTTCCCTAACACCGGGGAGCTGTTTTTT.

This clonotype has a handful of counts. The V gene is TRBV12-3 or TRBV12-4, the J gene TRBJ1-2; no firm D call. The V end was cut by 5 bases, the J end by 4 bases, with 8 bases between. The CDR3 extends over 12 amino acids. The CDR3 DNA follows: TGTGCCAGCAGTCTGACGCTCTATGGCTACACCTTC. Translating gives CASSLTLYGYTF.

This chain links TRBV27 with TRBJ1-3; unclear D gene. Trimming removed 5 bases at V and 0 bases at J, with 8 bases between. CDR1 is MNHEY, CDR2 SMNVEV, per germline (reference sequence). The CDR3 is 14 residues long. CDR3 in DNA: TGTGCCAGCAGTCCCTTGAGCTCTGGAAACACCATATATTTT. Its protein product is CASSPLSSGNTIYF.

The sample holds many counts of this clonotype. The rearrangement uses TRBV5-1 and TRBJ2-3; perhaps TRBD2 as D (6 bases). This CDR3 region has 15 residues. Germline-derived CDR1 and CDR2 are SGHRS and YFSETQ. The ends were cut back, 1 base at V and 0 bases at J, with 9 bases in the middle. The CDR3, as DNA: TGCGCCAGCAGCTTGAGGGCGGGGAGCACAGATACGCAGTATTTT. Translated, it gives CASSLRAGSTDTQYF.

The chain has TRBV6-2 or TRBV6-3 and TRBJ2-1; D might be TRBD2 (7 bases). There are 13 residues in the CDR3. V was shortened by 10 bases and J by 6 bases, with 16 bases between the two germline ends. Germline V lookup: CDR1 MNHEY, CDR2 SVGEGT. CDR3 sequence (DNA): TGTGCCACCCTTAACGGGGGGCTCAATGAGCAGTTCTTC. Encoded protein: CATLNGGLNEQFF.

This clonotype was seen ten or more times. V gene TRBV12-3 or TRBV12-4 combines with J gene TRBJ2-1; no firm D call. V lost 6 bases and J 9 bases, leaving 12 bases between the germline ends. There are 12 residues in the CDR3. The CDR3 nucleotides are TGTGCCAGCAGCCCGAACACCGTTGAGCAGTTCTTC. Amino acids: CASSPNTVEQFF.

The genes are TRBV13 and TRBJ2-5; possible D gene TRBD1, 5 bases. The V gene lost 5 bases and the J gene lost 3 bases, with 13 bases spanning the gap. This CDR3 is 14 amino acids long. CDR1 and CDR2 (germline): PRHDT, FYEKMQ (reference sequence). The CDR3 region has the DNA TGTGCCAGCAGCACCAGGCAAGGGGAAGAGACCCAGTACTTC. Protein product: CASSTRQGEETQYF.

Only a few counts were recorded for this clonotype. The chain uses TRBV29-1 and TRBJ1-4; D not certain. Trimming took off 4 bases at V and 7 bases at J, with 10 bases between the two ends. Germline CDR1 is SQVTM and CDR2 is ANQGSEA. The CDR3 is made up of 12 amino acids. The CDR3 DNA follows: TGCAGCGTTGCCCCGTCGGGTGAAAAACTGTTTTTT. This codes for CSVAPSGEKLFF.

The CDR3 DNA sequence: TGTGCCAGCAGTCGGACGTCTGGTTTAGGGAACACTGAAGCTTTCTTT. It codes for CASSRTSGLGNTEAFF. This rearrangement joins TRBV12-3 or TRBV12-4 to TRBJ1-1; D unclear. This CDR3 comprises 16 residues. V lost 5 bases to trimming and J lost 1 base, with 17 bases between them.

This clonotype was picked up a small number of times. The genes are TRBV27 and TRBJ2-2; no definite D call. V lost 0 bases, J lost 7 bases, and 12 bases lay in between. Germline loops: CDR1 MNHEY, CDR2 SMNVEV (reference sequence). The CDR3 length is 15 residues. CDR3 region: CASSLSRVAGGELFF. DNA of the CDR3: TGTGCCAGCAGTTTATCAAGGGTTGCAGGCGGGGAGCTGTTTTTT.

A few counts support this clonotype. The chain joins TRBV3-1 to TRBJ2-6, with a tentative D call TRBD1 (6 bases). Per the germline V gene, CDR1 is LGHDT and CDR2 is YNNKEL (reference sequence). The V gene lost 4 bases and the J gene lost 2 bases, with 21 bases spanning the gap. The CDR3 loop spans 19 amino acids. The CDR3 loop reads CASSPLAWTDKTGANVLTF. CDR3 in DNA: TGTGCCAGCAGCCCTCTTGCTTGGACAGATAAAACTGGGGCCAACGTCCTGACTTTC.

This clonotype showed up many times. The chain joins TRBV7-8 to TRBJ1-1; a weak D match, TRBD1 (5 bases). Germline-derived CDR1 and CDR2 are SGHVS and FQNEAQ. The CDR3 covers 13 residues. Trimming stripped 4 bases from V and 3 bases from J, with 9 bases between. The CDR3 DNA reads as TGTGCCAGCAGCTGGGACGGTTACACTGAAGCTTTCTTT. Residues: CASSWDGYTEAFF.

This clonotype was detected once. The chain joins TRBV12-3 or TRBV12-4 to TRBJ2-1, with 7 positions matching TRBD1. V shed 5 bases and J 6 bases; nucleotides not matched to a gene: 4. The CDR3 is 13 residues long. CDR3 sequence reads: CASSTGAGNEQFF. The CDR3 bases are TGTGCCAGCAGTACAGGGGCCGGCAATGAGCAGTTCTTC.

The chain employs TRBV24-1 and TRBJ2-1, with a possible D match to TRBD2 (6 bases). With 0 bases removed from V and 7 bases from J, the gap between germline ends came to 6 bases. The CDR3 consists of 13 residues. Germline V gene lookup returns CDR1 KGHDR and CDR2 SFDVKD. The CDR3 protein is CATSDLRGNEQFF. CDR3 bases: TGTGCCACCAGTGATTTGCGGGGGAATGAGCAGTTCTTC.

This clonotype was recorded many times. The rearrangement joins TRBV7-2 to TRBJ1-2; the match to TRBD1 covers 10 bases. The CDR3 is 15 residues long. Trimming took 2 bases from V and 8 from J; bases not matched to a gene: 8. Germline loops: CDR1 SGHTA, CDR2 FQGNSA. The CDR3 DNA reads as TGTGCCAGCAGCTTAAGCGGGGGGACAGGGGAAGGCTACACCTTC. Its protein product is CASSLSGGTGEGYTF. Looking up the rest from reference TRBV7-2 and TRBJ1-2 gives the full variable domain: GAGVSQSPSNKVTEKGKDVELRCDPISGHTALYWYRQSLGQGLEFLIYFQGNSAPDKSGLPSDRFSAERTGGSVSTLTIQRTQQEDSAVYLCASSLSGGTGEGYTFGSGTRLTVV.

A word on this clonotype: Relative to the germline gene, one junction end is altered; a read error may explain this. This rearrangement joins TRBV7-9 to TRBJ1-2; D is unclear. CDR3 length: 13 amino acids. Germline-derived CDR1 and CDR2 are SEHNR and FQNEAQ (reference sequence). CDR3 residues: CATSPWSGYGYTF. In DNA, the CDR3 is TGTGCCACCAGCCCTTGGTCTGGCTATGGCTACACCTTC.

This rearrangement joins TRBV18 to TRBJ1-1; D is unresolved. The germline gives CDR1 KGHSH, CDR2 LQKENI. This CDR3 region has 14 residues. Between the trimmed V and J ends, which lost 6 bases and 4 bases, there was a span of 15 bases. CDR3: CASSVTGSATEAFF. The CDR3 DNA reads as TGTGCCAGCTCCGTAACGGGAAGCGCCACTGAAGCTTTCTTT.

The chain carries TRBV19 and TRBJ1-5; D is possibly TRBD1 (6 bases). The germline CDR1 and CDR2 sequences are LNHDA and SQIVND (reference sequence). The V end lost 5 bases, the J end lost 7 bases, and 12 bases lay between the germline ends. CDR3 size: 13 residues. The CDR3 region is CASSPTGKQPQHF. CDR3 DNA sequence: TGTGCCAGTAGTCCTACAGGGAAACAGCCCCAGCATTTT.

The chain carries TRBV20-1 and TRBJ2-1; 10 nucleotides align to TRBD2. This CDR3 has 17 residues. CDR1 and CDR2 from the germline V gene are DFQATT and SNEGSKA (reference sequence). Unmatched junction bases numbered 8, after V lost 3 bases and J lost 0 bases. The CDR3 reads CSARGLAGALSYNEQFF. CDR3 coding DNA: TGCAGTGCTAGGGGGCTAGCGGGGGCCCTCTCCTACAATGAGCAGTTCTTC.

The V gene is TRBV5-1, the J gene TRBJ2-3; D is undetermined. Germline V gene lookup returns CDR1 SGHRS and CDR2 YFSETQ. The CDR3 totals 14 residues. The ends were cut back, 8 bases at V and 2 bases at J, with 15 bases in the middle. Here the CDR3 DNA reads TGCGCCAGAAGTCGGATCCACAACACAGATACGCAGTATTTT. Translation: CARSRIHNTDTQYF.

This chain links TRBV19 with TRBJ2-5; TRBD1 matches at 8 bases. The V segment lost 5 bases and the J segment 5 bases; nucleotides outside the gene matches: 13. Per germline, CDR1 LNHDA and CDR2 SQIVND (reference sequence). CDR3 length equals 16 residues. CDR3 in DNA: TGTGCCAGTAGTCAACGGGACAGGCCGCCTTTGGAGACCCAGTACTTC. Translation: CASSQRDRPPLETQYF.

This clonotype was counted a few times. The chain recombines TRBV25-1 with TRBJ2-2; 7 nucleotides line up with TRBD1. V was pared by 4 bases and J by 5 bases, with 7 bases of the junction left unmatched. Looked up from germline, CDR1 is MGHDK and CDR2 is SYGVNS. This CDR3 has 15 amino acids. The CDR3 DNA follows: TGTGCCAGCAGTGGGGGGACAGCGAGGACCGGGGAGCTGTTTTTT. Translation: CASSGGTARTGELFF.

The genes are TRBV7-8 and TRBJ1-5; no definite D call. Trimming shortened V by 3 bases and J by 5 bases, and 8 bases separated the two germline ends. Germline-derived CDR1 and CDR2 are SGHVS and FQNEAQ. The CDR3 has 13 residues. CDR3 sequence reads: CASSLGPDQPQHF. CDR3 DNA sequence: TGTGCCAGCAGCTTGGGCCCTGATCAGCCCCAGCATTTT.

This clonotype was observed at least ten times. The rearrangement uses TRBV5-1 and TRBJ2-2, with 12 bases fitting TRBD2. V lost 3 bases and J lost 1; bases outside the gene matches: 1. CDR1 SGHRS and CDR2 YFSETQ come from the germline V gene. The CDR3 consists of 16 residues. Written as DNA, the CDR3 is TGCGCCAGCAGCTCGACTAGCGGGGGGAACACCGGGGAGCTGTTTTTT. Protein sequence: CASSSTSGGNTGELFF.

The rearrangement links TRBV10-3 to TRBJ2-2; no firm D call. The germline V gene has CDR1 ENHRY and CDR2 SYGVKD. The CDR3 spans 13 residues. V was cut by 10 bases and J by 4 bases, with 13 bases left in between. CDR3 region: CATTPKGTGELFF. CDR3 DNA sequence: TGTGCCACCACTCCTAAGGGCACCGGGGAGCTGTTTTTT.